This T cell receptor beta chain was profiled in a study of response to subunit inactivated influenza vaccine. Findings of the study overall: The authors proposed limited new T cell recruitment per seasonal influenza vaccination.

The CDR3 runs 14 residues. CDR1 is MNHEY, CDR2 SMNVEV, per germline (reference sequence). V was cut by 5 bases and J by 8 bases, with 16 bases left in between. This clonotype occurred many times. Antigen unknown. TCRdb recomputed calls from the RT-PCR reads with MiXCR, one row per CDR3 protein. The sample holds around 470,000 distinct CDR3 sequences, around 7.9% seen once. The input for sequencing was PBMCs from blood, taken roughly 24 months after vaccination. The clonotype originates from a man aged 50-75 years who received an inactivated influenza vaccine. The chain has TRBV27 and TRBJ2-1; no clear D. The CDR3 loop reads CASSPQRGSDEQFF. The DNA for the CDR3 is TGTGCCAGCAGTCCCCAAAGAGGAAGCGATGAGCAGTTCTTC.